The source of this T cell receptor (beta chain) is a study of blood T cell repertoires in COVID-19. Overall study context: Spain, Italy and the United States supplied samples that represented acute and convalescent COVID-19. PBMCs, B-cell-depleted T cells, or T cells provided the cDNA or gDNA that made up the material.

Study processing details: Amplification of reference gene primers was used by the study to estimate nucleated cell counts. Assay used: immunoSEQ multiplex PCR; TCRdb lists only in-frame clones, some missing. That table is the source of V, J and clone size, and D and trimming were worked out from the DNA. The repertoire holds 35,000 to 40,000 clones, with approximately 87% as singletons. The germline V gene has CDR1 LNHDA and CDR2 SQIVND (reference sequence). The CDR3 extends over 15 amino acids. The ends were cut back, 7 bases at V and 2 bases at J, with 15 bases in the middle. The TCR comes from a man aged 70 or older with acute or convalescent COVID-19. Sequenced: peripheral blood. This chain links TRBV19 with TRBJ1-5; D is uncertain. This CDR3 reads CASTNAIQGNQPQHF. CDR3 sequence (DNA): TGTGCCAGTACGAACGCGATCCAGGGCAATCAGCCCCAGCATTTT. The full variable domain, rest sourced from reference TRBV19 and TRBJ1-5, is DGGITQSPKYLFRKEGQNVTLSCEQNLNHDAMYWYRQDPGQGLRLIYYSQIVNDFQKGDIAEGYSVSREKKESFPLTVTSAQKNPTAFYLCASTNAIQGNQPQHFGDGTRLSIL.